This is a list of T cell receptor beta chains from one sample in a study of blood T cell repertoires in COVID-19. The method was immunoSEQ multiplex PCR; TCRdb's version includes in-frame clones alone and lacks a portion of them. The sample yields 120,000 or so clones, about 75% seen once. The sample was peripheral blood. Source of these receptors: a woman of 80 years or more with active or convalescent COVID-19. CDR3s include the opening cysteine and the closing phenylalanine or tryptophan. The D gene is left open where the match is weak. The size of a clone is reported for some rows only, either as once, few or many, or as a class for expanded clones.

clone_size j_call v_call d_call cdr3_aa cdr3_nt
NA TRBJ2-5 TRBV5-4 TRBD2 CASSKGTSGRRTQYF TGTGCCAGCAGCAAAGGGACTAGCGGGAGAAGAACCCAGTACTTC
few TRBJ1-1 TRBV3-1/TRBV3-2 NA CASSQEFSTVKTFF TGTGCCAGCAGCCAAGAATTCTCGACAGTTAAAACTTTCTTT
once TRBJ2-2 TRBV24-1 NA CATSDSWSTAYTGELFF TGTGCCACCAGTGATTCCTGGTCGACAGCCTACACCGGGGAGCTGTTTTTT
once TRBJ2-5 TRBV27 NA CASSPQRQVVTQYF TGTGCCAGCAGTCCCCAAAGGCAGGTTGTTACCCAGTACTTC
NA TRBJ2-6 TRBV18 NA CASSPTGSGANVLTF TGTGCCAGCTCACCCACAGGGTCTGGGGCCAACGTCCTGACTTTC
NA TRBJ2-7 TRBV4-2 TRBD2 CASSQSSGRAHEQYF TGTGCCAGCAGCCAAAGTAGCGGGAGGGCCCACGAGCAGTACTTC
NA TRBJ2-1 TRBV10-1 TRBD2 CASSGSGLARQEQFF TGCGCCAGCAGCGGTTCGGGACTAGCTCGTCAAGAGCAGTTCTTC
NA TRBJ1-1 TRBV7-3 TRBD1 CASSPPGQGPTEAFF TGTGCCAGCAGCCCCCCAGGACAGGGTCCCACTGAAGCTTTCTTT
NA TRBJ2-1 TRBV2 NA CASKGSGASNEQFF TGTGCCAGCAAGGGCTCAGGGGCCTCCAATGAGCAGTTCTTC
NA TRBJ2-7 TRBV19 TRBD2 CASSLRGATYEQYF TGTGCCAGTAGTTTGCGGGGGGCCACCTACGAGCAGTACTTC
NA TRBJ2-3 TRBV4-2 TRBD2 CASSQNRAGVTDTQYF TGTGCCAGCAGCCAAAATCGGGCGGGAGTCACAGATACGCAGTATTTT
NA TRBJ2-7 TRBV6-5 NA CASSYPSAGLYEQYF TGTGCCAGCAGTTACCCCTCCGCGGGGCTATACGAGCAGTACTTC
NA TRBJ1-2 TRBV28 NA CASSHRGELNYGYTF TGTGCCAGCAGTCACCGAGGCGAACTTAACTATGGCTACACCTTC
NA TRBJ1-2 TRBV2 NA CASSEIGSYGYTF TGTGCCAGCAGTGAAATCGGGTCTTATGGCTACACCTTC
few TRBJ1-1 TRBV4-2 NA CASSQAGTEAFF TGTGCCAGCAGCCAAGCCGGCACTGAAGCTTTCTTT
few TRBJ1-4 TRBV5-1 NA CASSLGQTNEKLFF TGCGCCAGCAGCTTGGGCCAGACTAATGAAAAACTGTTTTTT
NA TRBJ2-6 TRBV5-1 NA CASRTGASGANVLTF TGCGCCAGCAGGACGGGAGCCTCTGGGGCCAACGTCCTGACTTTC
few TRBJ1-2 TRBV27 NA CASRTGNYGYTF TGTGCCAGCCGGACGGGAAACTATGGCTACACCTTC
once TRBJ1-5 TRBV2 TRBD1 CASKSRDRGHSNQPQHF TGTGCCAGCAAGAGTCGGGACAGGGGCCATAGCAATCAGCCCCAGCATTTT
few TRBJ1-5 TRBV4-1 NA CASSQVAGPDQPQHF TGCGCCAGCAGCCAAGTCGCAGGGCCGGATCAGCCCCAGCATTTT
few TRBJ1-1 TRBV29-1 NA CSATGNMNTEAFF TGCAGCGCAACAGGGAATATGAACACTGAAGCTTTCTTT
NA TRBJ2-7 TRBV5-5 TRBD2 CASSLRNNFGGRAYEQYF TGTGCCAGCAGCTTGCGGAACAATTTCGGCGGGAGGGCCTACGAGCAGTACTTC
NA TRBJ1-1 TRBV4-2 TRBD1 CASSQVDRGTEAFF TGTGCCAGCAGCCAAGTTGACAGGGGCACTGAAGCTTTCTTT
NA TRBJ2-3 TRBV18 NA CASSPDGGDTQYF TGTGCCAGCTCACCGGACGGAGGGGATACGCAGTATTTT
NA TRBJ2-6 TRBV7-6 TRBD1 CASSRQGLAGANVLTF TGTGCCAGCAGTAGACAGGGTCTGGCAGGGGCCAACGTCCTGACTTTC
NA TRBJ2-3 TRBV18 NA CASSPGPGGGTDTQYF TGTGCCAGCTCACCCGGTCCCGGGGGTGGCACAGATACGCAGTATTTT